Listed here is a single T cell receptor (beta chain). Repertoires were generated with immunoSEQ multiplex PCR, while TCRdb's copy carries only in-frame clones and drops some. The data contain more than 85,000 clones, about 89% of them seen just once; the ten biggest clones take up roughly a sixth. This sample was included in a study of control samples from healthy donors and cancer patients. Germline CDR1 reads MNHEY; CDR2 reads SVGEGT. The CDR3 is 17 residues long. The V gene lost 3 bases and the J gene lost 1 base, with 17 bases spanning the gap. This TCR was recovered from a woman in her forties or fifties in good health. The material sequenced was blood. The chain uses TRBV6-2 or TRBV6-3 and TRBJ2-3, with D possibly being TRBD1 or TRBD2 (6 bases each). The DNA for the CDR3 is TGTGCCAGCAGTTATGGGGGGCTTGGGGATCGCACAGATACGCAGTATTTT. Translating gives CASSYGGLGDRTDTQYF.